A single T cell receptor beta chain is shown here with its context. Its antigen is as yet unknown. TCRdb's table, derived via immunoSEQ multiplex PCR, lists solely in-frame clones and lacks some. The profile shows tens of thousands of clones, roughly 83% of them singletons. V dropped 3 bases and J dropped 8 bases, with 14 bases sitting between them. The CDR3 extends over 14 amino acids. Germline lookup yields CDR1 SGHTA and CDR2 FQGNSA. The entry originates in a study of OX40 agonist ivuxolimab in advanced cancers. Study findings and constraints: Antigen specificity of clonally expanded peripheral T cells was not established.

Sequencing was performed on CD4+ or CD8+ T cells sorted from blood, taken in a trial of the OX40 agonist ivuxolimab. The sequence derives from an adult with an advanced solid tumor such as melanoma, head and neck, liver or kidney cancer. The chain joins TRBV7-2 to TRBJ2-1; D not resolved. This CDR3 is CASSFGLIPDEQFF. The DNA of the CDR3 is TGTGCCAGCAGCTTCGGCCTTATACCAGATGAGCAGTTCTTC.